The rows below give T cell receptor beta chains drawn from one sample of a study of blood T cell repertoires in COVID-19. Using immunoSEQ multiplex PCR, the repertoire was profiled, and TCRdb retains in-frame clones only, with some absent. The sample has roughly 250,000 clones; more than 70% are singletons. The sequencing sample was made of PBMCs or T cells enriched from blood (not recorded which). The receptors were sampled from a woman between 40 and 50 years old with acute COVID-19. Both conserved end residues are part of each CDR3. D genes are given only for firm matches. Part of the rows lack a size; the others show once, few, many or a class for expanded clones.

clone_size: .; v_call: TRBV27; d_call: .; j_call: TRBJ1-2; cdr3_nt: TGTGCCAGCAGTTTATCAGGGTCGGCCCGGAGGAACTATGGCTACACCTTC; cdr3_aa: CASSLSGSARRNYGYTF
clone_size: .; v_call: TRBV19; d_call: .; j_call: TRBJ1-1; cdr3_nt: TGTGCCAGTAGTAGAACGCTTGAGGGCAGAAACACTGAAGCTTTCTTT; cdr3_aa: CASSRTLEGRNTEAFF
clone_size: .; v_call: TRBV2; d_call: .; j_call: TRBJ1-1; cdr3_nt: TGTGCCAGCAGTGTGGACTCGAACACTGAAGCTTTCTTT; cdr3_aa: CASSVDSNTEAFF
clone_size: .; v_call: TRBV20-1; d_call: .; j_call: TRBJ1-1; cdr3_nt: TGCAGTGCTAGTCGGAGTTTCACTGAAGCTTTCTTT; cdr3_aa: CSASRSFTEAFF
clone_size: .; v_call: TRBV7-2; d_call: .; j_call: TRBJ2-2; cdr3_nt: TGTGCCAGCAGCCCCAGCGCCGGGAACACCGGGGAGCTGTTTTTT; cdr3_aa: CASSPSAGNTGELFF
clone_size: .; v_call: TRBV10-1; d_call: .; j_call: TRBJ1-1; cdr3_nt: TGCGCCAGCAGTGGGACTTACACTGAAGCTTTCTTT; cdr3_aa: CASSGTYTEAFF
clone_size: .; v_call: TRBV7-2; d_call: .; j_call: TRBJ2-7; cdr3_nt: TGTGCCAGCAGCTTAGATAGTACGGGGACTGTTTGGGACGAGCAGTACTTC; cdr3_aa: CASSLDSTGTVWDEQYF
clone_size: .; v_call: TRBV7-9; d_call: TRBD1; j_call: TRBJ1-6; cdr3_nt: TGTGCCAGCAGCGAGATATTACAGGGGATCGGTTCACCCCTCCACTTT; cdr3_aa: CASSEILQGIGSPLHF
clone_size: .; v_call: TRBV7-9; d_call: .; j_call: TRBJ1-4; cdr3_nt: TGTGCCAGCAGCCCCAGGTCTGCAACTAATGAAAAACTGTTTTTT; cdr3_aa: CASSPRSATNEKLFF
clone_size: .; v_call: TRBV15; d_call: TRBD1; j_call: TRBJ1-1; cdr3_nt: TGTGCCACCAGCAGAGATAGGACAGGGGAGGATGAAGCTTTCTTT; cdr3_aa: CATSRDRTGEDEAFF
clone_size: once; v_call: TRBV29-1; d_call: .; j_call: TRBJ1-4; cdr3_nt: TGCAGCGTCGCCCTCTTGACAGACTTTAATGAAAAACTGTTTTTT; cdr3_aa: CSVALLTDFNEKLFF
clone_size: .; v_call: TRBV13; d_call: .; j_call: TRBJ2-1; cdr3_nt: TGTGCCAGCAGCTTTTTTCCTTTGCACGGCAATGAGCAGTTCTTC; cdr3_aa: CASSFFPLHGNEQFF
clone_size: .; v_call: TRBV5-6; d_call: .; j_call: TRBJ2-1; cdr3_nt: TGTGCCAGTGCCCAGTACAATGAGCAGTTCTTC; cdr3_aa: CASAQYNEQFF
clone_size: .; v_call: TRBV18; d_call: .; j_call: TRBJ2-2; cdr3_nt: TGTGCCAGCTCACCATGGTCCGGGGGGAACACCGGGGAGCTGTTTTTT; cdr3_aa: CASSPWSGGNTGELFF
clone_size: .; v_call: TRBV28; d_call: .; j_call: TRBJ1-1; cdr3_nt: TGTGCCAGCAGTTGGGGAGTCCCTGAAGCTTTCTTT; cdr3_aa: CASSWGVPEAFF
clone_size: .; v_call: TRBV4-1; d_call: .; j_call: TRBJ2-5; cdr3_nt: TGCGCCAGCAGCCAAGACATGGGCGAGACCCAGTACTTC; cdr3_aa: CASSQDMGETQYF
clone_size: .; v_call: TRBV10-3; d_call: .; j_call: TRBJ1-2; cdr3_nt: TGTGCCATCAGTGAGTCTCGTAATAACTATGGCTACACCTTC; cdr3_aa: CAISESRNNYGYTF
clone_size: few; v_call: TRBV11-2; d_call: TRBD1; j_call: TRBJ1-5; cdr3_nt: TGTGCCAGCAGCTCTTTGGGACAGCCCGATCAGCCCCAGCATTTT; cdr3_aa: CASSSLGQPDQPQHF
clone_size: .; v_call: TRBV13; d_call: .; j_call: TRBJ2-7; cdr3_nt: TGTGCCAGCAGCTCTGGACAGCCATCCTACGAGCAGTACTTC; cdr3_aa: CASSSGQPSYEQYF
clone_size: .; v_call: TRBV7-3; d_call: TRBD1; j_call: TRBJ1-1; cdr3_nt: TGTGCCAGCAGCTTAGGACAGGGAACTGAAGCTTTCTTT; cdr3_aa: CASSLGQGTEAFF
clone_size: .; v_call: TRBV20-1; d_call: TRBD1; j_call: TRBJ1-2; cdr3_nt: TGCAGTGCTAGCCCACAGGGGACCTACACCTTC; cdr3_aa: CSASPQGTYTF
clone_size: .; v_call: TRBV6-1; d_call: .; j_call: TRBJ2-5; cdr3_nt: TGTGCCAGCAGTGAGATGAAGGGGCGCGAGACCCAGTACTTC; cdr3_aa: CASSEMKGRETQYF
clone_size: .; v_call: TRBV24-1; d_call: TRBD1; j_call: TRBJ2-1; cdr3_nt: TGTGCCACCAGTGATGTGGACAGGGGGAAGTTCTTC; cdr3_aa: CATSDVDRGKFF
clone_size: once; v_call: TRBV19; d_call: TRBD1; j_call: TRBJ1-5; cdr3_nt: TGTGCCAGTAGTGGGACAGGGGGTGTTAATCAGCCCCAGCATTTT; cdr3_aa: CASSGTGGVNQPQHF
clone_size: .; v_call: TRBV4-1; d_call: .; j_call: TRBJ2-3; cdr3_nt: TGCGCCAGCAGCCAAGCCTCGGGAGCCTTTAGCACAGATACGCAGTATTTT; cdr3_aa: CASSQASGAFSTDTQYF
clone_size: .; v_call: TRBV5-5; d_call: TRBD1; j_call: TRBJ2-7; cdr3_nt: TGTGCCAGCAGCTTGGGACAGGGGGAAATCTACGAGCAGTACTTC; cdr3_aa: CASSLGQGEIYEQYF
clone_size: .; v_call: TRBV2; d_call: TRBD2; j_call: TRBJ2-7; cdr3_nt: TGTGCCAGCAGGGGAGGGGTGGACTACGAGCAGTACTTC; cdr3_aa: CASRGGVDYEQYF
clone_size: .; v_call: TRBV5-6; d_call: TRBD2; j_call: TRBJ2-5; cdr3_nt: TGTGCCAGCAGCTTATGGGAGGGCCTTCCCTCAGGCGAGTACTTC; cdr3_aa: CASSLWEGLPSGEYF
clone_size: once; v_call: TRBV13; d_call: .; j_call: TRBJ1-2; cdr3_nt: TGTGCCAGCAGCACCCTTGGGAGGGACTATGGCTACACCTTC; cdr3_aa: CASSTLGRDYGYTF
clone_size: .; v_call: TRBV27; d_call: .; j_call: TRBJ2-1; cdr3_nt: TGTGCCAGCAGTTTACTCTTCCGGGGCTCCTACAATGAGCAGTTCTTC; cdr3_aa: CASSLLFRGSYNEQFF
clone_size: .; v_call: TRBV24-1; d_call: .; j_call: TRBJ1-1; cdr3_nt: TGTGCCACCTCAGGGACTGAAGGGTGGGCTTTCTTT; cdr3_aa: CATSGTEGWAFF
clone_size: .; v_call: TRBV4-3; d_call: .; j_call: TRBJ1-4; cdr3_nt: TGCGCCAGCAGCCAAGGAACAAGGGGTCGGGTTTCCGAGAAACTGTTTTTT; cdr3_aa: CASSQGTRGRVSEKLFF
clone_size: .; v_call: TRBV9; d_call: TRBD2; j_call: TRBJ2-1; cdr3_nt: TGTGCCAGCAGTGGGGACTATGCCTACAATGAGCAGTTCTTC; cdr3_aa: CASSGDYAYNEQFF
clone_size: few; v_call: TRBV29-1; d_call: .; j_call: TRBJ1-4; cdr3_nt: TGCAGCGTTGACGTCAGGGGTGGTGGTGAAAAACTGTTTTTT; cdr3_aa: CSVDVRGGGEKLFF
clone_size: .; v_call: TRBV18; d_call: .; j_call: TRBJ1-1; cdr3_nt: TGTGCCAGCTCAGCCAGGGGAATTAGGAGAAACACTGAAGCTTTCTTT; cdr3_aa: CASSARGIRRNTEAFF
clone_size: .; v_call: TRBV27; d_call: TRBD2; j_call: TRBJ2-3; cdr3_nt: TGTGCCAGCAGTTCCGGACTAGCGGGAGGCCCGTACACAGATACGCAGTATTTT; cdr3_aa: CASSSGLAGGPYTDTQYF